A few counts support the clone carrying this TCR beta chain. Antigen specificity is unknown. These data belong to a study of early T cells in non-severe SARS-CoV-2 infection. Study information: From unsorted whole blood, bulk RNA was sequenced, and the chains remained unpaired. General observations from the study: VDJdb matching favored anti-spike CD8 responses, missing private and CD4 specificities.

The junction had 0 bases not matched to a gene; V was cut back by 4 bases and J by 2 bases. Germline CDR1 and CDR2: SNHLY and FYNNEI. The CDR3 loop spans 14 amino acids. TCRdb redid the calling of the 5' RACE reads with MiXCR, one entry per CDR3 protein. The repertoire holds more than 80,000 distinct CDR3 sequences, with more than 9.5% as singletons. The receptor's source is an adult who was a healthcare worker with PCR-confirmed SARS-CoV-2 infection or an uninfected control (not recorded which). The rearrangement links TRBV2 to TRBJ1-5; 9 nucleotides align to TRBD1. Sequencing used whole blood. The CDR3 reads CASSGQGGNQPQHF. CDR3 DNA sequence: TGTGCCAGCAGTGGACAGGGGGGCAATCAGCCCCAGCATTTT.